This T cell receptor beta chain emerged from a study of T cell repertoires in cytomegalovirus infection. Across the study: CMV infection plus the matching HLA type was flagged by public TCR beta signatures. Study-wide results and caveats: The ex vivo response was dominated by HLA-C-restricted CMV-specific TCR beta clonotypes. Based on cumulative public TCR beta family frequency, carriers of CMV plus the relevant HLA were identified.

Germline CDR1 and CDR2: MNHEY and SMNVEV (reference sequence). This CDR3 region has 13 residues. This clonotype has just one count. Its antigen remains unidentified. A junction end diverges from the germline sequence, so it may reflect a read error. TCRdb reprocessed the reads with MiXCR, giving one entry per CDR3 protein. The table records 350,000 to 550,000 distinct CDR3 sequences, 31% of them present only once. Sequencing was carried out using PBMCs. The clonotype originates from a human donor in good health (CMV status not recorded). Some clones in this sample may be carry-over from other donors' samples. The gene calls are TRBV27 and TRBJ2-7, with D hard to call. In nucleotides, the CDR3 is TGTGCCAGCAGTTTATATGGCACCTACGTGCAGTACTTC. It specifies CASSLYGTYVQYF.